Below, 18 T cell receptor beta chains from the same sample are listed, as sequenced in a study of blood T cell repertoires in COVID-19. Method: immunoSEQ multiplex PCR; TCRdb's copy keeps in-frame clones and lacks some. The repertoire includes around 270,000 clones, roughly 89% of them detected once, and more than 0.75% sits in the top ten. Sequenced material: peripheral blood. These TCRs come from a man aged 25-40 years with acute or convalescent COVID-19.

The sample holds one count of this clone. The gene calls are TRBV4-1 and TRBJ1-4; 7 bases line up with TRBD1. This CDR3 contains 14 residues. Germline V gene sequence: CDR1 MGHRA, CDR2 YSYEKL. The V and J ends lost 9 bases and 5 bases, in that order; junction bases with no gene match: 9. DNA of the CDR3: TGCGCCAGTCGGGACAGTGTGAAGAATGAAAAACTGTTTTTT. As protein: CASRDSVKNEKLFF.

The rearrangement joins TRBV7-9 to TRBJ1-2, with D uncertain. The CDR3 runs 13 residues. The germline V gene encodes CDR1 SEHNR and CDR2 FQNEAQ (reference sequence). V was pared by 9 bases and J by 0 bases, with 11 bases between. CDR3 bases: TGTGCCAGTGGAGGAATGGCTAACTATGGCTACACCTTC. Translation: CASGGMANYGYTF.

V is TRBV28 and J is TRBJ2-3; the match to TRBD2 covers 7 bases. The V gene's germline CDR1 is MDHEN and CDR2 SYDVKM. There are 14 residues in the CDR3. The junction had 4 bases not matched to a gene; V was cut back by 2 bases and J by 5 bases. The CDR3 bases are TGTGCCAGCAGTTTACTGAGCGGGGTAGATACGCAGTATTTT. As protein: CASSLLSGVDTQYF.

V usage is TRBV30 and J usage is TRBJ2-2; 14 bases fit TRBD2. Looked up from germline, CDR1 is GTSNPN and CDR2 is SVGIG (reference sequence). Trimming at V came to 4 bases and at J to 6 bases, leaving 1 base not matched to a gene. This CDR3 is built from 14 residues. CDR3 amino acids: CAWKGLAGAGELFF. In DNA form, the CDR3 reads TGTGCCTGGAAGGGACTAGCGGGAGCCGGGGAGCTGTTTTTT.

The chain combines TRBV11-1 with TRBJ2-5, with 7 bases lining up with TRBD1. The CDR3 has 15 residues. V lost 6 bases and J lost 1; bases outside the gene matches: 8. CDR1 and CDR2 from the germline V gene are SGHAT and FQDESV (reference sequence). For the CDR3, the DNA is TGTGCCAGCAGATATACAGGGACAGTCCAAGAGACCCAGTACTTC. Its translation: CASRYTGTVQETQYF.

The V gene is TRBV6-6, the J gene TRBJ1-4; no definite D call. The CDR3 has 13 residues. Germline CDR1 is MNHNY and CDR2 is SVGAGI (reference sequence). Trimming removed 6 bases from V and 7 bases from J, with 12 bases in between. The CDR3 sequence is CASSGLQSEKLFF. The CDR3 DNA sequence: TGTGCCAGCAGCGGACTCCAATCTGAAAAACTGTTTTTT.

This clone has only one observation. This chain links TRBV12-5 with TRBJ2-1, with a weak D call TRBD2 (5 bases). Germline lookup yields CDR1 LGHNT and CDR2 FRNRAP. Trimming removed 5 bases at V and 10 bases at J, with 15 bases between. This CDR3 region has 13 residues. The CDR3 nucleotides are TGTGCTAGTGGTCCGTACTTAGCGCCCGAGCAGTTCTTC. It is translated as CASGPYLAPEQFF.

V and J are TRBV25-1 and TRBJ1-4, with 8 bases aligning to TRBD1. CDR1 MGHDK and CDR2 SYGVNS come from the germline V gene. V gave up 5 bases and J gave up 3 bases; unmatched junction bases: 8. The CDR3 is 16 residues long. Here the CDR3 reads CASSSDRGRSNEKLFF. In DNA, the CDR3 is TGTGCCAGCAGTTCCGACAGGGGCCGGTCTAATGAAAAACTGTTTTTT.

The chain is built from TRBV30 and TRBJ1-2, with 8 positions matching TRBD1. Losses at the gene ends were 1 base for V and 4 bases for J; bases not matched to a gene: 5. This CDR3 spans 14 amino acids. Germline-derived CDR1 and CDR2 are GTSNPN and SVGIG (reference sequence). The CDR3 loop is CAWSDGQGAYGYTF. Written as DNA, the CDR3 is TGTGCCTGGAGTGACGGACAGGGAGCCTATGGCTACACCTTC.

DNA of the CDR3: TGTGCCAGCAGCGTTTGGACAGGGGAAGGTCAGCCCCAGCATTTT. Residues: CASSVWTGEGQPQHF. The J gene is TRBJ1-5, the V gene TRBV5-5; 9 bases map to TRBD1. With 4 bases clipped from V and 6 bases from J, the junction kept 8 bases outside the gene matches. Germline V gene data show CDR1 as SGHKS and CDR2 as YYEKEE (reference sequence). CDR3 size: 15 residues. Drawing the rest from reference TRBV5-5 and TRBJ1-5, the complete variable domain is DAGVTQSPTHLIKTRGQQVTLRCSPISGHKSVSWYQQVLGQGPQFIFQYYEKEERGRGNFPDRFSARQFPNYSSELNVNALLLGDSALYLCASSVWTGEGQPQHFGDGTRLSIL.

In its sample, this clone was seen once. The genes are TRBV18 and TRBJ1-3; D may be TRBD1 (5 bases). This CDR3 contains 14 residues. Germline CDR1 reads KGHSH; CDR2 reads LQKENI. Trimming left V 4 bases short and J 4 bases short, with 11 bases between. CDR3 protein: CASSLDNGGNTIYF. CDR3 coding DNA: TGTGCCAGCTCACTGGACAACGGGGGAAACACCATATATTTT.

The rearrangement links TRBV5-6 to TRBJ1-1; tentative D call: TRBD1 (6 bases). The germline V and J ends were trimmed by 0 bases and 2 bases, with 14 bases remaining between them. The CDR3 loop spans 16 amino acids. Germline V gene lookup returns CDR1 SGHDT and CDR2 YYEEEE. In DNA form, the CDR3 reads TGTGCCAGCAGCTTGGAATACAGGGCGGTAAACACTGAAGCTTTCTTT. It yields the protein CASSLEYRAVNTEAFF.

V usage is TRBV10-2 and J usage is TRBJ2-1; TRBD2 matches 9 bases. The ends lost 3 bases at V and 4 bases at J; junction bases unmatched: 4. Germline CDR1 and CDR2: WSHSY and SAAADI. The CDR3 runs 15 residues. In DNA form, the CDR3 reads TGCGCCAGCAGTGATGGTCTAGCGGGGTACAATGAGCAGTTCTTC. This translates into CASSDGLAGYNEQFF.

The chain combines TRBV6-5 with TRBJ1-6, with 12 positions matching TRBD1. This CDR3 region has 14 residues. CDR1 is MNHEY and CDR2 is SVGAGI in the germline V gene. With V trimmed by 7 bases and J by 11 bases, 6 bases remained unmatched. The CDR3 DNA reads TGTGCCAGCAATACCGGGACAGGGGGCCCACCCCTCCACTTT. This translates into CASNTGTGGPPLHF.

This rearrangement joins TRBV27 to TRBJ2-5; TRBD2 is a possible D gene (5 bases). CDR3 length equals 16 residues. Germline CDR1 and CDR2: MNHEY and SMNVEV (reference sequence). V was cut by 8 bases and J by 3 bases, with 22 bases left in between. The CDR3 coding sequence is TGTGCCAGCGGGAACGTCTTTGGACTTAAGGAAGAGACCCAGTACTTC. This gives the protein CASGNVFGLKEETQYF.

This chain joins TRBV6-5 and TRBJ1-4; 7 bases agree with TRBD1. The junction had 15 bases not matched to a gene; V was cut back by 4 bases and J by 10 bases. Germline assignment: CDR1 MNHEY and CDR2 SVGAGI. CDR3 size: 16 residues. The CDR3 sequence: CASSSLGTAGGGKLFF. In DNA form, the CDR3 reads TGTGCCAGCAGTTCCCTTGGGACAGCCGGGGGAGGAAAACTGTTTTTT.

The chain uses TRBV4-1 and TRBJ1-5; D is unclear. With 3 bases removed from V and 0 bases from J, the gap between germline ends came to 12 bases. From germline, CDR1 is MGHRA and CDR2 YSYEKL. The CDR3 has 16 amino acids. CDR3: CASSHPQEDSNQPQHF. Here the CDR3 DNA reads TGCGCCAGCAGCCATCCCCAGGAAGATAGCAATCAGCCCCAGCATTTT.

The chain carries TRBV30 and TRBJ1-3; the match to TRBD1 covers 8 bases. From germline, CDR1 is GTSNPN and CDR2 SVGIG (reference sequence). This CDR3 region has 16 residues. The junction had 7 bases not matched to a gene; V was cut back by 0 bases and J by 3 bases. CDR3 nucleotides: TGTGCCTGGAGTGTTGACAGGGGACTGGTTGGAAACACCATATATTTT. Its protein product is CAWSVDRGLVGNTIYF.